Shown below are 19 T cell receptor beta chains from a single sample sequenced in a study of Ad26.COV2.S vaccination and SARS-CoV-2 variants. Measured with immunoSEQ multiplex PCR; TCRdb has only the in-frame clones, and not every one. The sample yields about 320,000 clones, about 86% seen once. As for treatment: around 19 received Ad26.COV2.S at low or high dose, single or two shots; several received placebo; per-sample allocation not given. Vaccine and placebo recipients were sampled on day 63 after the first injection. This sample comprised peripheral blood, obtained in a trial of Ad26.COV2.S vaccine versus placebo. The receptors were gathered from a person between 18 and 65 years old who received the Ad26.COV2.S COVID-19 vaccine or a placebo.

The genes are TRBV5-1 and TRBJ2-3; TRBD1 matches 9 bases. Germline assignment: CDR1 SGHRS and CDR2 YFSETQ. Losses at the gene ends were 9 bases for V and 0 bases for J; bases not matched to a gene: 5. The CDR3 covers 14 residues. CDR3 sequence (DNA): TGCGCCACCAGGGACAGGGCCAGCACAGATACGCAGTATTTT. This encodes CATRDRASTDTQYF.

DNA of the CDR3: TGTGCCAGCAGCTTACGACCCGGATATGAGCAGTTCTTC. Protein sequence: CASSLRPGYEQFF. The V and J genes are TRBV9 and TRBJ2-1; D uncertain. From germline, CDR1 is SGDLS and CDR2 YYNGEE. The CDR3 spans 13 residues. The ends were cut back, 4 bases at V and 8 bases at J, with 13 bases in the middle. The full variable domain, its missing parts supplied by reference TRBV9 and TRBJ2-1, is DSGVTQTPKHLITATGQRVTLRCSPRSGDLSVYWYQQSLDQGLQFLIQYYNGEERAKGNILERFSAQQFPDLHSELNLSSLELGDSALYFCASSLRPGYEQFFGPGTRLTVL.

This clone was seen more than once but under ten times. The CDR3 is CASSYSGLAISDTQYF. For the CDR3, the DNA is TGTGCCAGCAGTTACTCGGGACTAGCGATTTCCGATACGCAGTATTTT. The V gene is TRBV6-5, the J gene TRBJ2-3, with TRBD2 matching over 10 bases. Germline V lookup: CDR1 MNHEY, CDR2 SVGAGI. Germline trimming cut 0 bases from V and 6 bases from J; bases unmatched to any gene: 6. CDR3 size: 16 residues.

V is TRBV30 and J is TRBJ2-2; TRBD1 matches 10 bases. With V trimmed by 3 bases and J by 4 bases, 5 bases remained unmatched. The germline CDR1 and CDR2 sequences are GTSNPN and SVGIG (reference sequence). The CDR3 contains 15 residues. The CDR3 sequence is CAWSPRDRGTGELFF. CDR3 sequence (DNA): TGTGCCTGGAGCCCCCGGGACAGGGGCACCGGGGAGCTGTTTTTT.

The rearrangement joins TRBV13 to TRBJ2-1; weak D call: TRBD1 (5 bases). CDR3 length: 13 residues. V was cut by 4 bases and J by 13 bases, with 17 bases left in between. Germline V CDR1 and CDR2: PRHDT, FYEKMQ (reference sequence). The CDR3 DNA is TGTGCCAGCAGCTCTTACAGGAATCCGACCCAGTTCTTC. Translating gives CASSSYRNPTQFF. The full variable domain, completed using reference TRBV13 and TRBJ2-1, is AAGVIQSPRHLIKEKRETATLKCYPIPRHDTVYWYQQGPGQDPQFLISFYEKMQSDKGSIPDRFSAQQFSDYHSELNMSSLELGDSALYFCASSSYRNPTQFFGPGTRLTVL.

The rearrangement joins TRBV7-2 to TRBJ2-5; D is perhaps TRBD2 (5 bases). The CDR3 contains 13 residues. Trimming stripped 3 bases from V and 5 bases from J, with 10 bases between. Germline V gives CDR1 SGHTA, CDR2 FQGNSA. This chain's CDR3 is CASSLGRGETQYF. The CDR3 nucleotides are TGTGCCAGCAGCTTGGGCCGAGGGGAGACCCAGTACTTC.

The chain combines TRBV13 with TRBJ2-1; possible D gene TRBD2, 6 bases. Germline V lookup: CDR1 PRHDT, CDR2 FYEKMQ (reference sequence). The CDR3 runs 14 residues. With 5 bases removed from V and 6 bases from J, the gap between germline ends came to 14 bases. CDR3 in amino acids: CASSDRRGSNEQFF. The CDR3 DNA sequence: TGTGCCAGCAGCGACCGACGGGGGAGCAATGAGCAGTTCTTC.

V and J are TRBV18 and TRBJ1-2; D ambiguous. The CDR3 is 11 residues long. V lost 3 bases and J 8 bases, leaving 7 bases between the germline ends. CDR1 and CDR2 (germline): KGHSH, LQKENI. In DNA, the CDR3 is TGTGCCAGCTCACCCGGAATGGGCTACACCTTC. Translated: CASSPGMGYTF.

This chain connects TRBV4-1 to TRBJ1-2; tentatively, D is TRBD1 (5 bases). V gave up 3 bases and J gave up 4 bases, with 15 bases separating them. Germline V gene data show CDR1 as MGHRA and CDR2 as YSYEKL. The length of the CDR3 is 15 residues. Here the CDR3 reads CASSHKPAGGYGYTF. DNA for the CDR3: TGCGCCAGCAGCCATAAACCGGCGGGGGGCTATGGCTACACCTTC.

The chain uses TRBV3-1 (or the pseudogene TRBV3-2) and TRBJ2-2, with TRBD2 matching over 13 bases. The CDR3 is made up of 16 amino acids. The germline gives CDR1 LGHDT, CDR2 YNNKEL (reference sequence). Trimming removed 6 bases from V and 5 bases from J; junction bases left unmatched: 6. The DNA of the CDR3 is TGTGCCAGCAGACCCCCACTAGCGGGGGGGACCGGGGAGCTGTTTTTT. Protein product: CASRPPLAGGTGELFF.

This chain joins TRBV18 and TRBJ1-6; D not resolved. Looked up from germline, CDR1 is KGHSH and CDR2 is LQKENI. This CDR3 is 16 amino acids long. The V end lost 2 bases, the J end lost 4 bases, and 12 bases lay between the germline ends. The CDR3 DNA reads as TGTGCCAGCTCACCAGCCTCGTTCCCTTATAATTCACCCCTCCACTTT. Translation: CASSPASFPYNSPLHF.

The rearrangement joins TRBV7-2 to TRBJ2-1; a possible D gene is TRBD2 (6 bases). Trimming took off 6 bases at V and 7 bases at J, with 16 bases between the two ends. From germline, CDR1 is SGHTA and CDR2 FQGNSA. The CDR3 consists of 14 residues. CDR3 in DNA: TGTGCCAGCAGGTACTCCCGGACTAAAAATGAGCAGTTCTTC. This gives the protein CASRYSRTKNEQFF.

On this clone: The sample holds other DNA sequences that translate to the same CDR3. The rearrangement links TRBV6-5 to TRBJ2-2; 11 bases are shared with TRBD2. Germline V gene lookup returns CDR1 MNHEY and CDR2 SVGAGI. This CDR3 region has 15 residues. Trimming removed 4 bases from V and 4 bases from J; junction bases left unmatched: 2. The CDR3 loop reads CASSSLAGGTGELFF. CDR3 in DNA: TGTGCCAGCAGTTCTCTAGCGGGGGGCACCGGGGAGCTGTTTTTT.

CDR3 in DNA: TGTGCCAGCTCACCGCCAACTAGCGGTGCCCGTACGCAGTATTTT. Translating gives CASSPPTSGARTQYF. V is TRBV18 and J is TRBJ2-3; 8 nucleotides agree with TRBD2. Per germline, CDR1 KGHSH and CDR2 LQKENI. Germline trimming cut 3 bases from V and 8 bases from J; bases unmatched to any gene: 10. CDR3 length: 15 amino acids.

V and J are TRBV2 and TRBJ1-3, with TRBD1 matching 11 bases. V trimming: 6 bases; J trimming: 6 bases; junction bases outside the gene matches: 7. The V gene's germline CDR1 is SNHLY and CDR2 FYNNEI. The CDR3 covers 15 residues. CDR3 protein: CASRDRGRSENTIYF. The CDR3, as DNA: TGTGCCAGCAGGGACAGGGGGCGAAGTGAAAACACCATATATTTT.

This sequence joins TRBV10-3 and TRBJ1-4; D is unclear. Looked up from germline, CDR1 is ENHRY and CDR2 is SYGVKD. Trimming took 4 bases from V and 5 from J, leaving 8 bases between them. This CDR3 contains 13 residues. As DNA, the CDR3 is TGTGCCATCAGTGGGGCGGGGAATGAAAAACTGTTTTTT. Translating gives CAISGAGNEKLFF.

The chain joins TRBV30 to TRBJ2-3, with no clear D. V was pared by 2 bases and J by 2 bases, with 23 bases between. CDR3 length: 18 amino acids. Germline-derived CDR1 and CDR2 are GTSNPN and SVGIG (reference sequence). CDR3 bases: TGTGCCTGGAGTACACCTCCCAGACTTAGCCCCTTCACAGATACGCAGTATTTT. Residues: CAWSTPPRLSPFTDTQYF.

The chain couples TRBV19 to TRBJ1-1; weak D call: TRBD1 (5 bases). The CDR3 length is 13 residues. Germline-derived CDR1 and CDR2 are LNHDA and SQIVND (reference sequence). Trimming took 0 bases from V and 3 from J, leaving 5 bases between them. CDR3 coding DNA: TGTGCCAGTAGTATAGACAGGGACACTGAAGCTTTCTTT. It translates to CASSIDRDTEAFF.

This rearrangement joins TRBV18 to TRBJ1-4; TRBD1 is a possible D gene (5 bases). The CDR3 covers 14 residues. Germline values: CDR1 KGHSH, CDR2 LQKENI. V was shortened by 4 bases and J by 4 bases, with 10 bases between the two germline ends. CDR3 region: CASSRTRGNEKLFF. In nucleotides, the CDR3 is TGTGCCAGCTCACGTACAAGGGGTAATGAAAAACTGTTTTTT. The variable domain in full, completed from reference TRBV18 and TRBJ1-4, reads NAGVMQNPRHLVRRRGQEARLRCSPMKGHSHVYWYRQLPEEGLKFMVYLQKENIIDESGMPKERFSAEFPKEGPSILRIQQVVRGDSAAYFCASSRTRGNEKLFFGSGTQLSVL.